Listed below are T cell receptor beta chains from one sample, sequenced in a study of blood T cells in healthy people across ages. One entry per CDR3 protein results from TCRdb running MiXCR on the 5' RACE reads. The profile covers approximately 730,000 distinct CDR3 sequences, with 43% appearing a single time and approximately 22% taken by the ten largest. Sequenced input: blood. These receptors originate from a woman aged 60 to 75 in good health. The CDR3 runs from the conserved cysteine through the conserved F or W. A D gene is named only where the DNA matches it firmly. A row's size may be missing; if present it is once, few, many or a size class.

j_call v_call clone_size d_call cdr3_aa cdr3_nt
TRBJ2-3 TRBV29-1 . TRBD2 CSVSTSGGPPGTQYF TGCAGCGTTTCGACTAGCGGGGGGCCCCCCGGTACGCAGTATTTT
TRBJ1-2 TRBV28 . . CTSSSADSLGYTF TGTACCAGCAGTTCCGCGGACAGTCTTGGCTACACCTTC
TRBJ2-7 TRBV3-1 . TRBD2 CASSQDLELADEQYF TGTGCCAGCAGCCAAGATTTGGAGCTAGCGGACGAGCAGTACTTC
TRBJ2-1 TRBV10-3 few . CAISVDGTAYNEQFF TGTGCCATCAGTGTAGACGGAACGGCCTACAATGAGCAGTTCTTC
TRBJ2-3 TRBV27 . . CASSLLAGPSTDTQYF TGTGCCAGCAGTTTATTGGCTGGGCCTAGCACAGATACGCAGTATTTT
TRBJ2-5 TRBV6-5 . . CASSYSRPGETQYF TGTGCCAGCAGTTACTCGAGACCGGGGGAGACCCAGTACTTC
TRBJ2-2 TRBV20-1 . . CSARVLGLVGNTGELFF TGCAGTGCTAGAGTCCTTGGGTTGGTTGGGAACACCGGGGAGCTGTTTTTT
TRBJ1-1 TRBV5-1 . . CASSALQQGVNTEAFF TGCGCCAGCAGCGCACTACAACAGGGCGTAAACACTGAAGCTTTCTTT
TRBJ1-4 TRBV7-2 few . CASSLVRSGGLFF TGTGCCAGCAGCTTAGTCCGGAGTGGGGGACTGTTTTTT
TRBJ2-3 TRBV3-1 . TRBD2 CASSSRLAGGTDTQYF TGTGCCAGCAGCTCCCGACTAGCCGGTGGGACAGATACGCAGTATTTT
TRBJ2-5 TRBV6-6 . . CASSQGGRQETQYF TGTGCCAGCAGCCAAGGGGGGAGGCAAGAGACCCAGTACTTC
TRBJ2-7 TRBV6-4 . . CASSDSGMVGNEQYF TGTGCCAGCAGTGACTCGGGAATGGTTGGTAATGAGCAGTACTTC
TRBJ2-3 TRBV20-1 many TRBD2 CSAKWLAGGSTDTQYF TGCAGTGCTAAATGGCTAGCGGGAGGGAGCACAGATACGCAGTATTTT
TRBJ2-1 TRBV6-5 . . CASSDSKGFNEQFF TGTGCCAGCAGTGACTCGAAAGGGTTCAATGAGCAGTTCTTC
TRBJ2-3 TRBV5-6 . . CASSTVGWDTQYF TGTGCCAGCAGCACCGTTGGCTGGGATACGCAGTATTTT
TRBJ2-7 TRBV10-3 once . CAISDGGNNEQYF TGTGCCATCAGTGACGGGGGCAACAATGAGCAGTACTTC